This T cell receptor beta chain was sequenced for a study of CD8+ T cells in alopecia areata. Extraction of RNA preceded its reverse transcription into cDNA, which served as the sequencing template. Method: immunoSEQ multiplex PCR; TCRdb's copy keeps in-frame clones and lacks some. This sample yields 150,000 to 200,000 clones, of which about three fifths are seen a single time; 0.91% belongs to the top ten. Germline loops: CDR1 SSHAT, CDR2 FNYEAQ (reference sequence). CDR3 length: 15 residues. The sample holds a few counts of this clone. The junction differs from germline at one of its ends, possibly a read error. Treatment denoted: oral pan-JAK inhibitor, 5-10 mg twice daily.

V usage is TRBV7-7 and J usage is TRBJ2-2; 8 nucleotides line up with TRBD2. Sample: CD4+ T cells sorted from blood, taken at week 4, from a patient treated with tofacitinib. This TCR derives from a human donor with alopecia areata. CDR3 sequence (DNA): TGTGCTAGCAGCTACGGGGGGGTGAACACCGGGGAGCTGTTTTTT. As protein: CASSYGGVNTGELFF.